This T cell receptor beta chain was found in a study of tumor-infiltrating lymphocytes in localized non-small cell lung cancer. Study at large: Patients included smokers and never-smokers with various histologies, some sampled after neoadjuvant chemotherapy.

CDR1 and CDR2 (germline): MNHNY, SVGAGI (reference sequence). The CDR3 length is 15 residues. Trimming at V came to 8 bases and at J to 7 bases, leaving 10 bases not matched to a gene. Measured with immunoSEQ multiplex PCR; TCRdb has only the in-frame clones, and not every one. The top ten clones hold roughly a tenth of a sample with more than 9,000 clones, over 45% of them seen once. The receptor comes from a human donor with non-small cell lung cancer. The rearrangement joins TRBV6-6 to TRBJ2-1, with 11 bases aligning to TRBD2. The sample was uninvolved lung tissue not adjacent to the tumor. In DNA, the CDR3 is TGTGCCAGCTACGATAGCGGGGGGGCCGGGAATGAGCAGTTCTTC. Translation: CASYDSGGAGNEQFF.